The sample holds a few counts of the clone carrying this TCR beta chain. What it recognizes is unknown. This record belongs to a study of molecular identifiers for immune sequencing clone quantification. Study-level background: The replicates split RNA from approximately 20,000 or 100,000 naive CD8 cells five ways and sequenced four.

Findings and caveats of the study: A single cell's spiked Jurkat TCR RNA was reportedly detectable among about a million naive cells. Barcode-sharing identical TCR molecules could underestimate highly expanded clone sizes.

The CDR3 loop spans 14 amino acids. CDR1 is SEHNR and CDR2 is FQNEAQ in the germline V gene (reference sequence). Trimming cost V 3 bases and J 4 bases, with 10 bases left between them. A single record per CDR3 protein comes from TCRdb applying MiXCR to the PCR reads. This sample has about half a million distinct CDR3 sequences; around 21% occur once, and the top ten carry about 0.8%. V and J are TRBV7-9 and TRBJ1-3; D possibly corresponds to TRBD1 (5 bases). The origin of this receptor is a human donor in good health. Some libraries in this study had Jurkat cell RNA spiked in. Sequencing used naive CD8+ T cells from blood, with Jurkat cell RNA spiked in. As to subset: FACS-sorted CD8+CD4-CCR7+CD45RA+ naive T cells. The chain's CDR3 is CASSFLGPGNTIYF. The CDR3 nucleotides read TGTGCCAGCAGCTTTCTGGGACCCGGAAACACCATATATTTT.